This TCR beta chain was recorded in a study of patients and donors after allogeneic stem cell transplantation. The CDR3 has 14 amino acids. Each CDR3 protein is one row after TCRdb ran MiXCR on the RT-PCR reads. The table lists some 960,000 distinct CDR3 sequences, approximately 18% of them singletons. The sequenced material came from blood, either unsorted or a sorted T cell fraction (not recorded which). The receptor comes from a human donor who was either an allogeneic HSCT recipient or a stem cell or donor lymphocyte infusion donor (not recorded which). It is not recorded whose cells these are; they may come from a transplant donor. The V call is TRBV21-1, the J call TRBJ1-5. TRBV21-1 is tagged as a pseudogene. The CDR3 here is CASSKRTRNQPQHF. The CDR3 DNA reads TGTGCCAGCAGCAAAAGAACGAGGAATCAGCCCCAGCATTTT.